This TCR beta chain derives from a study of T cell clonality in common variable immunodeficiency. The table lists this clone with many counts. No antigen is known for it. The CDR3 goes on 3 residues after the read ends, and that part is filled in from the germline J gene. Study findings and constraints: Authors noted CVID clonality's cause needs subpopulation repertoire sequencing.

After removal of 4 bases from V and 9 bases from J, the junction contained 6 bases not matched to a gene. Germline lookup yields CDR1 MNHNS and CDR2 SASEGT. CDR3 size: 15 residues. The table came from immunoSEQ multiplex PCR; TCRdb's copy has only in-frame clones and leaves some out. The specimen has 40,000 to 50,000 clones, none found just once. Blood samples were heparinized, about 5 to 9 ml per donor. This TCR was recovered from a person aged 18 to 70 in good health. The V gene is TRBV6-1, the J gene TRBJ1-6; 10 bases line up with TRBD1. The specimen sequenced was peripheral blood mononuclear cells. The sequenced CDR3 bases are TGTGCCAGCAGTGGGGGACAGGGGAAAAGTTCACCC. Its protein product is CASSGGQGKSSP. The whole CDR3 protein is CASSGGQGKSSPLHF.